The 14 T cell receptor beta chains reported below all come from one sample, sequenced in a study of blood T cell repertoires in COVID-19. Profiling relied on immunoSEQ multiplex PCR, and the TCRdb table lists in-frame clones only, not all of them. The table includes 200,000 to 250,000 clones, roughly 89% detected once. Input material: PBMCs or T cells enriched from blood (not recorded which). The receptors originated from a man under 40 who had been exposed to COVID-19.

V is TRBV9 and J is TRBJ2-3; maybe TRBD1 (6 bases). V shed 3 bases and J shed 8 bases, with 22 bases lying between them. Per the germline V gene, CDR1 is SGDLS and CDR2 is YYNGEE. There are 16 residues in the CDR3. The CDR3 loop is CASSGGTPDFRGTQYF. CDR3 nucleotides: TGTGCCAGCAGCGGAGGGACACCAGACTTTAGAGGTACGCAGTATTTT.

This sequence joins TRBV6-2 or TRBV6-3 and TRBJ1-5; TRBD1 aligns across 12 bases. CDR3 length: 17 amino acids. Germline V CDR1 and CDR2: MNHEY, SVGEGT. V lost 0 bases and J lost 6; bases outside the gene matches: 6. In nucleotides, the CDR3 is TGTGCCAGCAGTTACTCGGGGACAGGGGGCACGTCTCAGCCCCAGCATTTT. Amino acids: CASSYSGTGGTSQPQHF.

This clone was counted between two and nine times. CDR3: CASRYRGTGDGYTF. DNA of the CDR3: TGTGCCAGCAGATACCGCGGGACAGGGGATGGCTACACCTTC. The chain combines TRBV5-4 with TRBJ1-2, with 10 bases aligning to TRBD1. The junction had 7 bases not matched to a gene; V was cut back by 5 bases and J by 6 bases. Germline V gene lookup returns CDR1 SGHNT and CDR2 YYREEE (reference sequence). The CDR3 is 14 residues long.

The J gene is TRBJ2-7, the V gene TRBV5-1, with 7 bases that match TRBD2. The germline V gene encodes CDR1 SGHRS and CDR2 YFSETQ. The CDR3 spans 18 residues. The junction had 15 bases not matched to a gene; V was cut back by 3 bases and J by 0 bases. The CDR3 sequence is CASSYSEPGGGSSYEQYF. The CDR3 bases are TGCGCCAGCAGCTACAGTGAACCGGGGGGAGGGAGCTCCTACGAGCAGTACTTC.

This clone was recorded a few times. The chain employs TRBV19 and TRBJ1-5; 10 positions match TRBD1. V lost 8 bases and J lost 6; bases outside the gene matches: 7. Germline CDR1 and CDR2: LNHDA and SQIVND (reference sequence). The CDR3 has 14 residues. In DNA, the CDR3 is TGTGCCAGTGGTAGCCGGGACAGGGGTCAGCCCCAGCATTTT. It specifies CASGSRDRGQPQHF.

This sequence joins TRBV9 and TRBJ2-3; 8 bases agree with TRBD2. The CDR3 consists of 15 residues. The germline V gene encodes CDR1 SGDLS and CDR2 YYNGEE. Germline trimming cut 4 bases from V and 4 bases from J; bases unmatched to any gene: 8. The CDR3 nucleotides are TGTGCCAGCAGCTCCGGGGGGGCCTTTTCAGATACGCAGTATTTT. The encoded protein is CASSSGGAFSDTQYF.

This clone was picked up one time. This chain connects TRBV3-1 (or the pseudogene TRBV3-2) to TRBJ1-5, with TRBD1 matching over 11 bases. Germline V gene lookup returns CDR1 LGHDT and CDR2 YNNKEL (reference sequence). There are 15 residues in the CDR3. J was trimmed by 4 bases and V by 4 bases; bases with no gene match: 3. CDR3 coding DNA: TGTGCCAGCAGCCCGGACAGGGGGCCTAATCAGCCCCAGCATTTT. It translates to CASSPDRGPNQPQHF.

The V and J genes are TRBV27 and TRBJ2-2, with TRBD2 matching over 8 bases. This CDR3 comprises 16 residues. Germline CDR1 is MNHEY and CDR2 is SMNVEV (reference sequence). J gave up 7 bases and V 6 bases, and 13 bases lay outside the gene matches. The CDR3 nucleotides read TGTGCCAGCAGCTCCTCGGCAGCGGGGGCGGTCGGGGAGCTGTTTTTT. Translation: CASSSSAAGAVGELFF.

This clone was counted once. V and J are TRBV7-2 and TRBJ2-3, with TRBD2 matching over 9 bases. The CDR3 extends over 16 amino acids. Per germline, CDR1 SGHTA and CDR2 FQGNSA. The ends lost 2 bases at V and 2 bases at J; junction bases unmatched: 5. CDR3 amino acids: CASSLWLAGDTDTQYF. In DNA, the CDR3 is TGTGCCAGCAGCTTATGGTTAGCGGGGGACACAGATACGCAGTATTTT.

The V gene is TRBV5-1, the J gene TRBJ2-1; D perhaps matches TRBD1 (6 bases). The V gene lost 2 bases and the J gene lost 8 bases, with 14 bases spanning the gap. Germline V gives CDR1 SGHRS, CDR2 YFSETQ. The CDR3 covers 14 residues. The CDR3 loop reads CASSFGQGSDEQFF. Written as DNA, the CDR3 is TGCGCCAGCAGCTTCGGGCAGGGGTCCGATGAGCAGTTCTTC.

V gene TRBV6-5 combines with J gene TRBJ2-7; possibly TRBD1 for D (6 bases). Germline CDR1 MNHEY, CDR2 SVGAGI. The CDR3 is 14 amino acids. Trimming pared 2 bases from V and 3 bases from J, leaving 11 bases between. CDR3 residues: CASSYHRDVYEQYF. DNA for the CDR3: TGTGCCAGCAGTTACCACAGGGACGTCTACGAGCAGTACTTC.

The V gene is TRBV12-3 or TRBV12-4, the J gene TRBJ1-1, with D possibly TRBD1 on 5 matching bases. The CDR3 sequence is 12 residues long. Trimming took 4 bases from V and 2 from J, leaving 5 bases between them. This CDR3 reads CASSWGNTEAFF. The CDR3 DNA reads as TGTGCCAGCAGTTGGGGCAACACTGAAGCTTTCTTT.

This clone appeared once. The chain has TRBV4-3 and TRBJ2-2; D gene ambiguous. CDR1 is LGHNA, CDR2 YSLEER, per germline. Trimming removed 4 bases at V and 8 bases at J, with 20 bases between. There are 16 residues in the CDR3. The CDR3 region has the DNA TGCGCCAGCAGCCCCCAAACACACTTCTCGCGGGGGGAGCTGTTTTTT. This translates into CASSPQTHFSRGELFF.

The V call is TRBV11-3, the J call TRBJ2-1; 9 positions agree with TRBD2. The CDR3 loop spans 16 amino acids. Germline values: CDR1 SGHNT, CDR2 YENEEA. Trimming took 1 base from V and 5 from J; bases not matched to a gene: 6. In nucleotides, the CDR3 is TGTGCCAGCAGCTTAGTTCTTAGCGGGGGACACAATGAGCAGTTCTTC. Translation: CASSLVLSGGHNEQFF.